What follows are 29 T cell receptor beta chains derived from one specimen sequenced in a study of cytomegalovirus exposure and HLA in healthy donors. A multiplex PCR was run with 60 Vbeta primers and 13 Jbeta primers. Here immunoSEQ multiplex PCR was the method, and the copy in TCRdb shows in-frame clones only, minus some. This sample yields about 240,000 clones, of which 82% are seen a single time; over 5% belongs to the top ten. The sequenced sample was PBMCs. Source of these receptors: a woman in her thirties or forties in good health and CMV-seropositive.

The sample holds one count of this clone. The chain joins TRBV2 to TRBJ1-5; TRBD1 might be the D (5 bases). V was cut by 4 bases and J by 5 bases, with 12 bases left in between. In germline, CDR1 is SNHLY, CDR2 FYNNEI. The CDR3 length is 14 residues. CDR3 bases: TGTGCCAGCAGTGTGGACGGGGGGGATCAGCCCCAGCATTTT. Amino acids: CASSVDGGDQPQHF.

CDR3 loop: CASSGRETQYF. CDR3 nucleotide sequence: TGTGCCAGCAGCGGGCGAGAGACCCAGTACTTC. V is TRBV5-6 and J is TRBJ2-5; D unresolved. Germline V gene sequence: CDR1 SGHDT, CDR2 YYEEEE. Trimming took 4 bases from V and 4 from J, leaving 5 bases between them. CDR3 length: 11 residues.

V is TRBV5-6 and J is TRBJ1-1, with a possible D match to TRBD1 (5 bases). The V and J ends lost 4 bases and 4 bases respectively, with 17 bases between them. Germline V gene sequence: CDR1 SGHDT, CDR2 YYEEEE. The CDR3 covers 15 residues. Here the CDR3 DNA reads TGTGCCAGCAGCCCAAGGACGGGGGGGAGCACTGAAGCTTTCTTT. Residues: CASSPRTGGSTEAFF.

This clone has only a few counts. The chain is built from TRBV2 and TRBJ2-5, with D possibly being TRBD1 (6 bases). In germline, CDR1 is SNHLY, CDR2 FYNNEI. V lost 11 bases and J lost 3, with 13 bases in between. The CDR3 loop spans 12 amino acids. CDR3 sequence reads: CAVDRSKETQYF. The CDR3, as DNA: TGTGCCGTGGACAGAAGTAAAGAGACCCAGTACTTC.

The chain recombines TRBV27 with TRBJ1-2; 7 bases agree with TRBD1. V shed 6 bases and J 5 bases; nucleotides not matched to a gene: 9. CDR1 is MNHEY, CDR2 SMNVEV, per germline (reference sequence). The CDR3 contains 14 residues. Here the CDR3 reads CASRRDSPYYGYTF. The CDR3 coding sequence is TGTGCCAGCAGGCGGGACAGCCCTTATTATGGCTACACCTTC.

The chain couples TRBV6-5 to TRBJ1-2; 8 bases are a match to TRBD1. CDR3 length: 16 amino acids. V shed 4 bases and J 4 bases; nucleotides not matched to a gene: 11. CDR1 is MNHEY, CDR2 SVGAGI, per germline. CDR3 coding DNA: TGTGCCAGCAGTTCGCAGAGGACAGGGACATTCTATGGCTACACCTTC. Residues: CASSSQRTGTFYGYTF.

The chain recombines TRBV2 with TRBJ2-7; D gene uncertain. The germline V and J ends were trimmed by 7 bases and 5 bases, with 6 bases remaining between them. Germline CDR1 is SNHLY and CDR2 is FYNNEI. This CDR3 is built from 10 residues. The CDR3 coding sequence is TGTGCCAGCAACCTAGACGAGCAGTACTTC. Its protein product is CASNLDEQYF. The complete variable domain, with remaining parts taken from reference TRBV2 and TRBJ2-7, reads EPEVTQTPSHQVTQMGQEVILRCVPISNHLYFYWYRQILGQKVEFLVSFYNNEISEKSEIFDDQFSVERPDGSNFTLKIRSTKLEDSAMYFCASNLDEQYFGPGTRLTVT.

V is TRBV5-6 and J is TRBJ2-5; tentative D call: TRBD1 (6 bases). The CDR3 length is 13 residues. V dropped 0 bases and J dropped 5 bases, with 8 bases sitting between them. The germline gives CDR1 SGHDT, CDR2 YYEEEE. DNA for the CDR3: TGTGCCAGCAGCTTGGGGACAGTGGAGACCCAGTACTTC. Its translation is CASSLGTVETQYF.

The chain combines TRBV18 with TRBJ2-7; no firm D call. Germline V gene lookup returns CDR1 KGHSH and CDR2 LQKENI. The CDR3 is made up of 15 amino acids. Trimming pared 3 bases from V and 2 bases from J, leaving 14 bases between. CDR3 residues: CASSPDSYGTYEQYF. In DNA, the CDR3 is TGTGCCAGCTCACCCGATTCCTACGGTACCTACGAGCAGTACTTC. The complete variable domain, with remaining parts taken from reference TRBV18 and TRBJ2-7, reads NAGVMQNPRHLVRRRGQEARLRCSPMKGHSHVYWYRQLPEEGLKFMVYLQKENIIDESGMPKERFSAEFPKEGPSILRIQQVVRGDSAAYFCASSPDSYGTYEQYFGPGTRLTVT.

V gene TRBV19 combines with J gene TRBJ2-1; 11 bases match TRBD2. CDR3 length equals 13 residues. V shed 3 bases, J shed 15 bases, and the junction held 7 bases outside the gene matches. Germline assignment: CDR1 LNHDA and CDR2 SQIVND (reference sequence). The CDR3 DNA sequence: TGTGCCAGTAGTATGGTAGCGGGGGGGGTCCTGTTCTTC. Encoded protein: CASSMVAGGVLFF.

This sequence joins TRBV6-6 and TRBJ2-1; weak D call: TRBD2 (6 bases). There are 16 residues in the CDR3. Trimming cost V 2 bases and J 10 bases, with 21 bases left between them. Germline CDR1 and CDR2: MNHNY and SVGAGI (reference sequence). The DNA of the CDR3 is TGTGCCAGCAGTTACAGAGGGCGGAGGGACCTCCTGGAGCAGTTCTTC. It is translated as CASSYRGRRDLLEQFF.

The rearrangement links TRBV15 to TRBJ2-1; 8 bases fit TRBD1. Germline loops: CDR1 LNHNV, CDR2 YYDKDF (reference sequence). J was trimmed by 6 bases and V by 3 bases; bases with no gene match: 7. The CDR3 has 15 residues. Here the CDR3 reads CATSRLDRVGNEQFF. CDR3 coding DNA: TGTGCCACCAGCAGGTTGGACAGGGTAGGCAATGAGCAGTTCTTC.

The V call is TRBV6-5, the J call TRBJ1-1; 9 bases map to TRBD1. Per germline, CDR1 MNHEY and CDR2 SVGAGI. This CDR3 contains 15 residues. Trimming removed 7 bases from V and 5 bases from J; junction bases left unmatched: 11. The CDR3 spells CASIPPTGGRTEAFF. CDR3 sequence (DNA): TGTGCCAGCATCCCCCCAACAGGGGGCAGGACTGAAGCTTTCTTT.

The chain employs TRBV4-1 and TRBJ2-1, with 9 bases matching TRBD1. The J segment lost 8 bases and the V segment lost 4 bases, leaving 9 bases of the junction unmatched. The germline V gene has CDR1 MGHRA and CDR2 YSYEKL. The CDR3 is made up of 15 amino acids. The CDR3 DNA is TGCGCCAGCAGCCGCTCCGTGACAGGGGGGGATGAGCAGTTCTTC. Amino acid sequence: CASSRSVTGGDEQFF.

The count of this clone is one. This chain links TRBV5-8 with TRBJ1-5; no firm D call. Germline assignment: CDR1 SGHTS and CDR2 YDEGEE. CDR3 length: 14 residues. V shed 4 bases and J shed 6 bases, with 14 bases lying between them. The CDR3 loop reads CASSVRRGSQPQHF. CDR3 DNA: TGTGCCAGCAGCGTGAGGCGGGGTAGTCAGCCCCAGCATTTT.

In its sample, this clone was seen a few times. The V gene is TRBV5-6, the J gene TRBJ2-5; no reliable D call. The CDR3 runs 13 residues. The germline CDR1 and CDR2 sequences are SGHDT and YYEEEE. The germline V and J ends were trimmed by 0 bases and 5 bases, with 8 bases remaining between them. CDR3 DNA: TGTGCCAGCAGCTTGGGCAGGTTGGAGACCCAGTACTTC. This encodes CASSLGRLETQYF.

This clone was observed once. The V and J genes are TRBV28 and TRBJ1-1, with unresolved D. The ends were cut back, 5 bases at V and 1 base at J, with 11 bases in the middle. This CDR3 region has 14 residues. Germline CDR1 and CDR2: MDHEN and SYDVKM. CDR3 residues: CASSPAGPNTEAFF. The CDR3 DNA reads as TGTGCCAGCAGTCCTGCGGGCCCGAACACTGAAGCTTTCTTT.

The chain links TRBV5-6 to TRBJ2-7, with 8 bases that match TRBD2. After removal of 1 base from V and 1 base from J, the junction contained 4 bases not matched to a gene. The CDR3 spans 15 residues. Looked up from germline, CDR1 is SGHDT and CDR2 is YYEEEE. The CDR3 nucleotides read TGTGCCAGCAGCTTGCAACGCGGGAGGTCCTACGAGCAGTACTTC. Protein: CASSLQRGRSYEQYF.

V and J are TRBV7-3 and TRBJ2-6, with 8 bases fitting TRBD2. The CDR3 has 20 residues. J lost 1 base, V lost 1 base, and 12 bases had no gene match. The germline CDR1 and CDR2 sequences are SGHTA and FQGTGA. CDR3 residues: CASSLSLRAGGGSGANVLTF. The CDR3 bases are TGTGCCAGCAGCTTAAGTTTACGGGCTGGCGGGGGGTCTGGGGCCAACGTCCTGACTTTC.

The genes are TRBV29-1 and TRBJ2-5, with D possibly matching TRBD1 (5 bases). The end of the DNA is better explained by TRBJ2-7, so the J call may be wrong. The V gene's germline CDR1 is SQVTM and CDR2 ANQGSEA. This CDR3 region has 12 residues. The CDR3, as DNA: TGCAGCGTTGATGTCAGGGCGAACGAGCAGTACTTC. This sequence encodes CSVDVRANEQYF.

Details on this clone: This may be a read error: a much more frequent sequence differs by one nucleotide. The chain joins TRBV7-2 to TRBJ1-1; 8 nucleotides agree with TRBD1. CDR1 is SGHTA and CDR2 is FQGNSA in the germline V gene. V lost 3 bases to trimming and J lost 0 bases; unmatched junction nucleotides: 3. This CDR3 has 15 amino acids. DNA for the CDR3: TGTGCCAGCAGCTTCCGGACAGGGATGAACACTGAAGCTTTCTTT. Residues: CASSFRTGMNTEAFF.

This chain links TRBV29-1 with TRBJ2-3, with TRBD2 matching 8 bases. V gave up 2 bases and J gave up 5 bases; unmatched junction bases: 3. Germline V CDR1 and CDR2: SQVTM, ANQGSEA. The CDR3 is 13 residues long. In DNA, the CDR3 is TGCAGCGTTGAACGGGGGGGGGAAGATACGCAGTATTTT. Protein sequence: CSVERGGEDTQYF.

V gene TRBV15 combines with J gene TRBJ2-5, with a tentative D call TRBD1 (6 bases). CDR3 length equals 17 residues. Germline CDR1 LNHNV, CDR2 YYDKDF (reference sequence). Trimming shortened V by 1 base and J by 3 bases, and 18 bases separated the two germline ends. CDR3 sequence reads: CATSRGLQGRTEETQYF. CDR3 DNA: TGTGCCACCAGCAGAGGCCTACAGGGACGAACCGAAGAGACCCAGTACTTC.

The rearrangement links TRBV11-2 to TRBJ2-4; D uncertain. Trimming took off 2 bases at V and 0 bases at J, with 8 bases between the two ends. The V gene's germline CDR1 is SGHAT and CDR2 FQNNGV. The CDR3 is 15 amino acids. CDR3 protein: CASSLSTGAKNIQYF. CDR3 nucleotide sequence: TGTGCCAGCAGCTTATCTACGGGAGCCAAAAACATTCAGTACTTC.

This clone was counted only a few times. The chain couples TRBV6-5 to TRBJ1-1, with unresolved D. The CDR3 sequence is 13 residues long. The V end lost 2 bases, the J end lost 0 bases, and 4 bases lay between the germline ends. The germline V gene has CDR1 MNHEY and CDR2 SVGAGI. CDR3 sequence (DNA): TGTGCCAGCAGTTACAGCATGAACACTGAAGCTTTCTTT. Its translation: CASSYSMNTEAFF.

The gene calls are TRBV9 and TRBJ2-2; 8 nucleotides align to TRBD1. V dropped 4 bases and J dropped 2; count of bases not matched to a gene: 4. Germline lookup yields CDR1 SGDLS and CDR2 YYNGEE. The CDR3 spans 15 residues. CDR3 DNA sequence: TGTGCCAGCAGCCCGACAGGGGCTAACACCGGGGAGCTGTTTTTT. This translates into CASSPTGANTGELFF.

The V and J genes are TRBV9 and TRBJ2-1; 8 nucleotides agree with TRBD2. V gave up 3 bases and J gave up 6 bases; unmatched junction bases: 11. The CDR3 has 16 amino acids. Germline V gene sequence: CDR1 SGDLS, CDR2 YYNGEE. CDR3 nucleotide sequence: TGTGCCAGCAGCGGACGATCGGGGGGGCGGGGCAATGAGCAGTTCTTC. Translation: CASSGRSGGRGNEQFF.

The chain employs TRBV19 and TRBJ1-1; D is uncertain. Germline assignment: CDR1 LNHDA and CDR2 SQIVND (reference sequence). The CDR3 has 13 residues. The V end was cut by 5 bases, the J end by 6 bases, with 13 bases between. The CDR3 DNA follows: TGTGCCAGTAGTGAGGCGGCCAACCCTGAAGCTTTCTTT. It codes for CASSEAANPEAFF.

The CDR3 protein is CASSPPWGGLGEQFF. The CDR3 DNA sequence: TGTGCCAGCAGCCCTCCCTGGGGGGGCCTTGGGGAGCAGTTCTTC. This rearrangement joins TRBV7-8 to TRBJ2-1; perhaps TRBD2 as D (7 bases). CDR3 length: 15 amino acids. V was cut by 5 bases and J by 10 bases, with 21 bases left in between. Germline V gene lookup returns CDR1 SGHVS and CDR2 FQNEAQ.